These 5 T cell receptor beta chains share one sample of origin, sequenced in a study of blood T cells in healthy people across ages. It was with a sample-barcoded 5' primer and a J-beta primer mix that a second PCR of roughly 7 to 12 cycles was run. TCRdb independently ran MiXCR on the 5' RACE reads; one entry per CDR3 protein. The table shows approximately 1.5 million distinct CDR3 sequences, with approximately 42% occurring only once. Sequencing was performed on blood. These receptors all come from a woman younger than 30 in good health.

The chain is built from TRBV12-3 or TRBV12-4 and TRBJ2-3; D could derive from TRBD1 or TRBD2 (5 bases each). V was cut by 6 bases and J by 0 bases, with 22 bases left in between. This CDR3 has 18 amino acids. The CDR3: CASSLFTYGAPSTDTQYF. CDR3 DNA sequence: TGTGCCAGCAGCCTCTTTACTTACGGGGCCCCTAGCACAGATACGCAGTATTTT.

This clonotype was counted only a few times. The chain is built from TRBV28 and TRBJ1-1; TRBD1 aligns across 8 bases. CDR1 is MDHEN and CDR2 is SYDVKM in the germline V gene. The CDR3 runs 17 residues. The ends lost 4 bases at V and 0 bases at J; junction bases unmatched: 10. The CDR3 DNA sequence: TGTGCCAGCAGTTACAGGGGGGCCTACGGAATGAACACTGAAGCTTTCTTT. Amino acids: CASSYRGAYGMNTEAFF.

The chain recombines TRBV6-5 with TRBJ1-2; D possibly corresponds to TRBD1 (5 bases). The CDR3 has 14 amino acids. The V and J ends lost 8 bases and 3 bases respectively, with 16 bases between them. Germline CDR1 is MNHEY and CDR2 is SVGAGI. CDR3 residues: CASRPRGAYYGYTF. In nucleotides, the CDR3 is TGTGCCAGCCGTCCCCGGGGCGCTTACTATGGCTACACCTTC.

This clonotype was seen a few times. The J gene is TRBJ1-4, the V gene TRBV7-6, with D perhaps TRBD1 (6 bases). Germline V lookup: CDR1 SGHVS, CDR2 FNYEAQ. The CDR3 runs 16 residues. The germline V and J ends were trimmed by 6 bases and 5 bases, with 19 bases remaining between them. The CDR3 nucleotides read TGTGCCAGCAGTCCATTCCACGGGGGCCAGAATGAAAAACTGTTTTTT. It encodes CASSPFHGGQNEKLFF.

The V gene is TRBV10-3, the J gene TRBJ2-1; D possibly corresponds to TRBD1 (5 bases). The CDR3 has 12 residues. The germline CDR1 and CDR2 sequences are ENHRY and SYGVKD. The V end was cut by 6 bases, the J end by 9 bases, with 12 bases between. The CDR3 DNA follows: TGTGCCATCAGCAAGACAGTAAGTGAGCAGTTCTTC. This encodes CAISKTVSEQFF.